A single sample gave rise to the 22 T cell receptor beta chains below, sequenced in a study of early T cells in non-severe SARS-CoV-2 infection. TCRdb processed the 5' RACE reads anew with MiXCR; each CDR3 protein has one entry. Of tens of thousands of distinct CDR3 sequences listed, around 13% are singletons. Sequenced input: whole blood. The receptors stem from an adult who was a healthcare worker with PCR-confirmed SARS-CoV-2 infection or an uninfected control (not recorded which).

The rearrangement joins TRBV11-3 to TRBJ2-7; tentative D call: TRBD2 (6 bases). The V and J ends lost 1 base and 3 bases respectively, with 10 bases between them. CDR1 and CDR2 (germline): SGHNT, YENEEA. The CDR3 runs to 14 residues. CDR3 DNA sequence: TGTGCCAGCAGCTTAGGGCGGAGGGGCTACGAGCAGTACTTC. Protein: CASSLGRRGYEQYF.

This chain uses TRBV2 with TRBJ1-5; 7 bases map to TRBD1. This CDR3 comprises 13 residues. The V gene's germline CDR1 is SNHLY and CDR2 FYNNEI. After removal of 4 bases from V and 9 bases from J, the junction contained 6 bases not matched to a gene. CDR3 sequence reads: CASSGVQGPPQHF. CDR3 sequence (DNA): TGTGCCAGCAGTGGAGTACAGGGGCCGCCCCAGCATTTT.

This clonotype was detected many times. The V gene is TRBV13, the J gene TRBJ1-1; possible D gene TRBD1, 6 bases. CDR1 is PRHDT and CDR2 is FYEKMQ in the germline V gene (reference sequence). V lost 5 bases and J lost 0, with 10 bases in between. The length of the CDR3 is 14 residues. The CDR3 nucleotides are TGTGCCAGCAGCCGGGACACCCTGAACACTGAAGCTTTCTTT. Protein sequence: CASSRDTLNTEAFF.

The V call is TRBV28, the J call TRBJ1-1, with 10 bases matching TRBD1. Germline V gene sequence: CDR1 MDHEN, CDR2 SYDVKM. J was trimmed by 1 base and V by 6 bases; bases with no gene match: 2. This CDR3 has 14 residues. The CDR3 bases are TGTGCCAGCAGGCGGGACAGGGGGAACACTGAAGCTTTCTTT. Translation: CASRRDRGNTEAFF.

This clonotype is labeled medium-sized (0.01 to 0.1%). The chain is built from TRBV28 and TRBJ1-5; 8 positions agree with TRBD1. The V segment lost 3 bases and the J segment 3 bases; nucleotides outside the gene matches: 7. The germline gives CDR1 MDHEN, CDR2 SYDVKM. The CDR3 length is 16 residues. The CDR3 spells CASSFPDRGPNQPQHF. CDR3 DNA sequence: TGTGCCAGCAGTTTCCCCGACAGGGGACCCAATCAGCCCCAGCATTTT.

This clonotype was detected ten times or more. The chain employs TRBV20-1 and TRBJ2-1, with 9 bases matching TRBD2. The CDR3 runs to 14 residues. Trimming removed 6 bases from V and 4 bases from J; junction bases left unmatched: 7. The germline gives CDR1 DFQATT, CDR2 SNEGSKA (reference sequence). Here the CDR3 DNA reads TGCAGTGCATATAGCGGGGGCCTTTACAATGAGCAGTTCTTC. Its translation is CSAYSGGLYNEQFF.

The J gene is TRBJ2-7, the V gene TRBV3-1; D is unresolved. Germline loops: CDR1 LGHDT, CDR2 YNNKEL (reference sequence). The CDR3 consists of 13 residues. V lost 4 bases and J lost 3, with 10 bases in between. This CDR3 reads CASSPRRDYEQYF. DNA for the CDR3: TGTGCCAGCAGCCCCCGACGAGACTACGAGCAGTACTTC.

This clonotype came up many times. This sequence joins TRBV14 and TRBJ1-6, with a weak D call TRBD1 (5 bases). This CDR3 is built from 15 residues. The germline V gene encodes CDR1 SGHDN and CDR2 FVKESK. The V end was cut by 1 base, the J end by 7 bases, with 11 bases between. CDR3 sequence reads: CASSQGGRGNSPLHF. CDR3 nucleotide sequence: TGTGCCAGCAGCCAAGGGGGGAGGGGAAATTCACCCCTCCACTTT. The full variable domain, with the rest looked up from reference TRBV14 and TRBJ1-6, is EAGVTQFPSHSVIEKGQTVTLRCDPISGHDNLYWYRRVMGKEIKFLLHFVKESKQDESGMPNNRFLAERTGGTYSTLKVQPAELEDSGVYFCASSQGGRGNSPLHFGNGTRLTVT.

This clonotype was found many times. The CDR3 here is CASSLVESGTDTQYF. The CDR3 DNA sequence: TGCGCCAGCAGCTTAGTCGAATCCGGGACAGATACGCAGTATTTT. The chain recombines TRBV5-1 with TRBJ2-3; D uncertain. Trimming stripped 2 bases from V and 3 bases from J, with 13 bases between. This CDR3 spans 15 amino acids. Germline CDR1 SGHRS, CDR2 YFSETQ.

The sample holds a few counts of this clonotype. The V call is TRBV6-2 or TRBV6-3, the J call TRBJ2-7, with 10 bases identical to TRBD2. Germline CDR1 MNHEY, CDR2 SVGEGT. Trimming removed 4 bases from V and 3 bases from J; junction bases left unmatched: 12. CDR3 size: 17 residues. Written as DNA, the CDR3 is TGTGCCAGCAGTTCCTGGCTAGCGGGAGTTGTAAGCTACGAGCAGTACTTC. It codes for CASSSWLAGVVSYEQYF.

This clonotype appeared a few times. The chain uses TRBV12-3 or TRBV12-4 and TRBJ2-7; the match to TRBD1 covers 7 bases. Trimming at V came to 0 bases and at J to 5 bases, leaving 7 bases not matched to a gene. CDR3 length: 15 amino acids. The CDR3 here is CASSLARRDSHEQYF. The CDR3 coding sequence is TGTGCCAGCAGTTTAGCGCGACGGGACAGCCACGAGCAGTACTTC.

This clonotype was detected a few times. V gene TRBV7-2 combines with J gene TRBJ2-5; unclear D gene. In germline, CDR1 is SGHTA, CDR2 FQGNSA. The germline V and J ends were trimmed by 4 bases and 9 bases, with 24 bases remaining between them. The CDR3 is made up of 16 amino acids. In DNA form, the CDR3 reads TGTGCCAGCAGCTCCCGACGGACCACGGTAGTCGCGGCCCAGTACTTC. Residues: CASSSRRTTVVAAQYF.

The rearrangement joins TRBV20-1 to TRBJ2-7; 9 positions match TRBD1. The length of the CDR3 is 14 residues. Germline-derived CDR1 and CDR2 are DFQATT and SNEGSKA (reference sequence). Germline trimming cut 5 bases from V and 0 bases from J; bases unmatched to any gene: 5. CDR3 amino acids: CSALDRGSSYEQYF. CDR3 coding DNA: TGCAGTGCTCTGGACAGGGGAAGCTCCTACGAGCAGTACTTC.

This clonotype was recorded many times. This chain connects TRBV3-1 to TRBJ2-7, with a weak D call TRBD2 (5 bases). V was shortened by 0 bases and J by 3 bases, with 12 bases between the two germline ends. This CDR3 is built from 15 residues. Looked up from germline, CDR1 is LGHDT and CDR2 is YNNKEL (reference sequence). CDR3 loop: CASSQDASGGYEQYF. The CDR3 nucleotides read TGTGCCAGCAGCCAAGATGCCAGCGGTGGCTACGAGCAGTACTTC.

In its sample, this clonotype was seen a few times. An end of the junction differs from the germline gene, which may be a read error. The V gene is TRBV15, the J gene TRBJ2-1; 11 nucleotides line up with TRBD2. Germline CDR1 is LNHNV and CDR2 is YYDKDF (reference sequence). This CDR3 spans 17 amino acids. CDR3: CATGRGGSGRAHNEQFF. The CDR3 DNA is TGTGCCACCGGCAGAGGAGGTAGCGGGAGGGCCCACAATGAGCAGTTCTTC.

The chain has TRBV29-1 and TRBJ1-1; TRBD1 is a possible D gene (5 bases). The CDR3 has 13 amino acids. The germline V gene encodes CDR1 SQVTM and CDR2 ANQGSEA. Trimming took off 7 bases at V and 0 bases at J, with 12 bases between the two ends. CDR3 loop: CSGEGAMNTEAFF. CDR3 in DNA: TGCAGCGGGGAAGGGGCCATGAACACTGAAGCTTTCTTT.

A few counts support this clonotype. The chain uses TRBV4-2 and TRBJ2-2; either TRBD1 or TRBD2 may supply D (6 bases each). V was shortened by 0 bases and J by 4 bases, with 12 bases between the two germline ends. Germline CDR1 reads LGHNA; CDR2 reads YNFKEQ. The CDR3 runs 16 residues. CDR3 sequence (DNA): TGTGCCAGCAGCCAAGATAGGGGGGCGCGCACCGGGGAGCTGTTTTTT. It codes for CASSQDRGARTGELFF.

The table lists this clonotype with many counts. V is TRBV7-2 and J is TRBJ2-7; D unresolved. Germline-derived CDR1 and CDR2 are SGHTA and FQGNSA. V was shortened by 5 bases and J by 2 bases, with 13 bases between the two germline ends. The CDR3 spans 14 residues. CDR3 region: CASSPLRAPYEQYF. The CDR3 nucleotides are TGTGCCAGCAGCCCATTAAGGGCCCCCTACGAGCAGTACTTC. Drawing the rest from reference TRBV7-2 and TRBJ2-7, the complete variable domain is GAGVSQSPSNKVTEKGKDVELRCDPISGHTALYWYRQSLGQGLEFLIYFQGNSAPDKSGLPSDRFSAERTGGSVSTLTIQRTQQEDSAVYLCASSPLRAPYEQYFGPGTRLTVT.

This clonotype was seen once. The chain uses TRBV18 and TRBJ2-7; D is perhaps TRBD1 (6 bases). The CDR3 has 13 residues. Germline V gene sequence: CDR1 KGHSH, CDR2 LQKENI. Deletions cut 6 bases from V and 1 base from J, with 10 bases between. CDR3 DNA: TGTGCCAGCTCGTTTGGACAGTCCTACGAGCAGTACTTC. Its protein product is CASSFGQSYEQYF.

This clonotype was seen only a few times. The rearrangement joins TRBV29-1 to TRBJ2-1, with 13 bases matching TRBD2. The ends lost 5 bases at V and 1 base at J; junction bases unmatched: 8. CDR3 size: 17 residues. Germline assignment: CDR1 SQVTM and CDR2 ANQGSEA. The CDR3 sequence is CSVTGLAGEGSYNEQFF. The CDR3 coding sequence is TGCAGCGTTACCGGACTAGCGGGAGAAGGGTCCTACAATGAGCAGTTCTTC.

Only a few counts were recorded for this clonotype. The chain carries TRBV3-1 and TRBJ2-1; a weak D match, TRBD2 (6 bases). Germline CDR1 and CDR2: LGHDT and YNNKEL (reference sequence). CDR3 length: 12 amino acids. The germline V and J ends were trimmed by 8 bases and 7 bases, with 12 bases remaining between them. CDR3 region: CASGDFKNEQFF. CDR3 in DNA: TGTGCCAGCGGGGACTTTAAAAATGAGCAGTTCTTC.

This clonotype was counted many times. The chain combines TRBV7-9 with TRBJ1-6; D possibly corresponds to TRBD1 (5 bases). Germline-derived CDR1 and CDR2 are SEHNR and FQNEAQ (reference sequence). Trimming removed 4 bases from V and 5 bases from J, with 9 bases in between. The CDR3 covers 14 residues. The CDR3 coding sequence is TGTGCCAGCAGCTATCCAGGGAATAATTCACCCCTCCACTTT. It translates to CASSYPGNNSPLHF.